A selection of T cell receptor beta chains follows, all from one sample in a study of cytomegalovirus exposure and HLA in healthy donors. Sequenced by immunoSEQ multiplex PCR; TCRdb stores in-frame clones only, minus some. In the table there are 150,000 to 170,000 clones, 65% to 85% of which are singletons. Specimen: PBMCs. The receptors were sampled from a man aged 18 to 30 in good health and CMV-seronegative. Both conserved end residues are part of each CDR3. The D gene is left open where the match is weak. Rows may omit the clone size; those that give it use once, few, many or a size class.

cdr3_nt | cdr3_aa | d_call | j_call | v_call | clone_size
TGTGCCAGCTCACCAAATCAGGTCCACTCCTACAATGAGCAGTTCTTC | CASSPNQVHSYNEQFF | NA | TRBJ2-1 | TRBV18 | NA
TGTTCCAGCAGCCCGGAGGGACAGGGACTTGGTAGTGAGCAGTTCTTC | CSSSPEGQGLGSEQFF | TRBD1 | TRBJ2-1 | TRBV7-9 | NA
TGTGCCAGTAACAAGGGGTACGAGCAGTACTTC | CASNKGYEQYF | NA | TRBJ2-7 | TRBV19 | once
TGTGCCAGTACCCTTGGCCGGGAAAACCCTGAAGCTTTCTTT | CASTLGRENPEAFF | NA | TRBJ1-1 | TRBV19 | NA
TGTGCCACCAGCAGCGGGGGGACTGGAAACACCATATATTTT | CATSSGGTGNTIYF | NA | TRBJ1-3 | TRBV15 | NA
TGTGCCAGTAGTATTAGGACAGTCAATCAGCCCCAGCATTTT | CASSIRTVNQPQHF | NA | TRBJ1-5 | TRBV19 | NA
TGTGCCAGCAGTGACTTCCACGTGTACAGGGGGAGTAAAGTCAGTGAGCAGTTCTTC | CASSDFHVYRGSKVSEQFF | TRBD1 | TRBJ2-1 | TRBV6-4 | NA
TGTGCTAGCAGCTTAAGCGAGAACACTGAAGCTTTCTTT | CASSLSENTEAFF | NA | TRBJ1-1 | TRBV7-7 | NA
TGTGCCAGCAGTTTATACCCGGTGATGAGCTCCTACAATGAGCAGTTCTTC | CASSLYPVMSSYNEQFF | NA | TRBJ2-1 | TRBV27 | NA
TGTGCCAGCAGTTGGCAGGGGGAGACCCAGTACTTC | CASSWQGETQYF | NA | TRBJ2-5 | TRBV6-1 | NA
TGCGCCAGCAGCCTCCGGACTAGCGGGGATAAATTCTTC | CASSLRTSGDKFF | TRBD2 | TRBJ2-1 | TRBV5-1 | NA
TGTGCCAGCAGCCTTGACAGATTTCTAAACACCATATATTTT | CASSLDRFLNTIYF | NA | TRBJ1-3 | TRBV5-6 | NA
TGTGCCAGCAGCCAAGAGACTAACAATCAGCCCCAGCATTTT | CASSQETNNQPQHF | NA | TRBJ1-5 | TRBV4-2 | NA
TGCGCCAGCAGCCAAGAAATCGGGTACGAAGGGAGGGGGTTATTTGGGGCCAACGTCCTGACTTTC | CASSQEIGYEGRGLFGANVLTF | NA | TRBJ2-6 | TRBV4-3 | NA
TGTGCCAGCAGTCCTAGACAGGGCGGTCAGCCCCAGCATTTT | CASSPRQGGQPQHF | TRBD1 | TRBJ1-5 | TRBV6-5 | NA
TGCGCCAGCAGCCAAGCGTCGGGACAGGGACAAGAGACCCAGTACTTC | CASSQASGQGQETQYF | TRBD1 | TRBJ2-5 | TRBV4-3 | NA
TGTGCCAGTACCGATACTACGGTCGAAGCTTTCTTT | CASTDTTVEAFF | NA | TRBJ1-1 | TRBV19 | NA
TGTGCCAGCAGTGAAGCCCGTCCCGGGGAGCTGTTTTTT | CASSEARPGELFF | NA | TRBJ2-2 | TRBV6-1 | once
TGCGCCAGCAGCCCTAGATCGAACACCGGGGAGCTGTTTTTT | CASSPRSNTGELFF | NA | TRBJ2-2 | TRBV4-1 | once
TGCGCCAGCAGCCTAGGGACTAGCGGGGGCACGTGGAGCACAGATACGCAGTATTTT | CASSLGTSGGTWSTDTQYF | TRBD2 | TRBJ2-3 | TRBV5-1 | NA
TGCGCCAGCAAGATGGGGGGGGGCAGGGCAGATACGCAGTATTTT | CASKMGGGRADTQYF | NA | TRBJ2-3 | TRBV5-1 | NA
TGTGCCAGCAGTGAGGGCCTACAGGCCGCTAACTATGGCTACACCTTC | CASSEGLQAANYGYTF | NA | TRBJ1-2 | TRBV6-1 | NA